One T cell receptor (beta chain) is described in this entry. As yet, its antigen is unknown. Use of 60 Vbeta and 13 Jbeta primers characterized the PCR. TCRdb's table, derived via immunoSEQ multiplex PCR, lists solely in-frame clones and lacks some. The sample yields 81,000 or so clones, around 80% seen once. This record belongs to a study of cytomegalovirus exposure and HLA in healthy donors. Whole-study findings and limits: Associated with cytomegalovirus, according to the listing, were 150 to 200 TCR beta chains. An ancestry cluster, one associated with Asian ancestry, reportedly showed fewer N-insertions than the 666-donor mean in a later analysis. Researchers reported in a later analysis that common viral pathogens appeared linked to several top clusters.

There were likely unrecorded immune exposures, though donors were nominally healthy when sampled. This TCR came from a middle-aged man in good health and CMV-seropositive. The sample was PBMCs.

CDR3 region: CATYASGSSNEQFF. The CDR3 DNA reads as TGTGCCACCTATGCTAGCGGGAGTTCCAATGAGCAGTTCTTC. The chain uses TRBV10-3 and TRBJ2-1, with 10 bases matching TRBD2. CDR1 and CDR2 (germline): ENHRY, SYGVKD. This CDR3 comprises 14 residues. Trimming cost V 10 bases and J 6 bases; bases outside gene matches: 9.